The rows below give T cell receptor beta chains drawn from one sample of a study of control samples from healthy donors and cancer patients. Clones were read by immunoSEQ multiplex PCR, and TCRdb kept only the in-frame ones, dropping some. The profile shows roughly 130,000 clones, 88% of them singletons. Sequenced: blood. These receptors came from a man aged 45-65 years in good health. The conserved cysteine and the conserved F or W are not part of the CDR3 here. Fields, in order: CDR3 protein, J gene, V gene.

ASSFGVGYGYT,TRBJ1-2,TRBV12-3/TRBV12-4
ASSTRTGGTDTQY,TRBJ2-3,TRBV7-3
ASSPNLDSQF,TRBJ2-1,TRBV7-2
ASSEYTNTEAF,TRBJ1-1,TRBV6-1
AIYGSALNTDTQY,TRBJ2-3,TRBV28
ASSKVIAGGRDTQY,TRBJ2-3,TRBV21-1
ASSQRGVETQY,TRBJ2-5,TRBV3-1/TRBV3-2
SGDRAGSNEQF,TRBJ2-1,TRBV29-1
ASSQDFSYEQY,TRBJ2-7,TRBV3-1/TRBV3-2
ASSREGGDPSTDTQY,TRBJ2-3,TRBV9
ASSQSGLDTDTQY,TRBJ2-3,TRBV3-1/TRBV3-2
ASSFTVGTTRYEQY,TRBJ2-7,TRBV6-5
AISEGTGNYGYT,TRBJ1-2,TRBV10-3
ASTPAGGTEAF,TRBJ1-1,TRBV5-1
ASSQAGQSTDTQY,TRBJ2-3,TRBV4-2
ASSRNTEAF,TRBJ1-1,TRBV7-8
ASSPNPQGTSHEQY,TRBJ2-7,TRBV18
ASSFYAEIKNIQY,TRBJ2-4,TRBV13
SVVRGRRTDTQY,TRBJ2-3,TRBV29-1
ASVRDTGFRQETQY,TRBJ2-5,TRBV2
ASSLAGTASYEQY,TRBJ2-7,TRBV5-1
ASSPELAYQETQY,TRBJ2-5,TRBV7-9
ASSNQETQY,TRBJ2-5,TRBV5-1
SVVTGTSGIINTQY,TRBJ2-3,TRBV29-1
ASSPPGGHGDSPLH,TRBJ1-6,TRBV7-9
ASHSGGLNSPLH,TRBJ1-6,TRBV27
ASGTNSYEQY,TRBJ2-7,TRBV2
ASSFWGPSPYEQY,TRBJ2-7,TRBV5-1
ASSLDSPLIYEQY,TRBJ2-7,TRBV5-1
ASSITGLEGTEAF,TRBJ1-1,TRBV28
ASSSNLAGGPGETQY,TRBJ2-5,TRBV11-2
ASREGPNTDTQY,TRBJ2-3,TRBV2
ASSFDRRIYGYT,TRBJ1-2,TRBV5-6
ASSRGTNEKLF,TRBJ1-4,TRBV11-2
ASSATGVAGELF,TRBJ2-2,TRBV11-2
ATSDGSGGGTDTQY,TRBJ2-3,TRBV24-1
ASSLGGQETQY,TRBJ2-5,TRBV5-4
ASSPWREMVETQY,TRBJ2-5,TRBV18
ASSERAGVASPLH,TRBJ1-6,TRBV2
SASKGDTGELF,TRBJ2-2,TRBV20-1
ASSVGSSMDEQF,TRBJ2-1,TRBV9
ASSLSNEQF,TRBJ2-1,TRBV11-2
AISGDRNTEAF,TRBJ1-1,TRBV10-3
ASSKGTQNTEAF,TRBJ1-1,TRBV11-3